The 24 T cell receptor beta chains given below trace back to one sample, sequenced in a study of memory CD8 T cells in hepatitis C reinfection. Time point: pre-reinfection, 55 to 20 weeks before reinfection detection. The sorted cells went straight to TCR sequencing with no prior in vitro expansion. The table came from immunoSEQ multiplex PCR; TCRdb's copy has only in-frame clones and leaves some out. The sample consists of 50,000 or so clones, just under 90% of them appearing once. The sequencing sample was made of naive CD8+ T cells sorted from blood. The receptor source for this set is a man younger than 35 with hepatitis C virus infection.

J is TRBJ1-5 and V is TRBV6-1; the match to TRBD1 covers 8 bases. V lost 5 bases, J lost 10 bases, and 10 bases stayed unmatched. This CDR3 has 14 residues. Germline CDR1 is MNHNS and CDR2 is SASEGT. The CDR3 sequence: CASSPGQGVHPQHF. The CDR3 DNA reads TGTGCCAGCAGTCCCGGACAGGGAGTTCATCCCCAGCATTTT.

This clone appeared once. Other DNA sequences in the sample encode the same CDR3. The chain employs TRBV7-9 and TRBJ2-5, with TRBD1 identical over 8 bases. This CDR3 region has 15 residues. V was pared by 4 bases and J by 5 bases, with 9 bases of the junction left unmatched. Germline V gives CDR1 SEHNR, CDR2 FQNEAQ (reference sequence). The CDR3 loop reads CASSSSSGQAETQYF. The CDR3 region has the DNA TGTGCCAGCAGCTCGTCCTCGGGACAGGCGGAGACCCAGTACTTC.

The CDR3 reads CASSIGLTDYGYTF. The CDR3 nucleotides read TGTGCCAGTAGTATTGGGTTGACAGACTATGGCTACACCTTC. The V and J genes are TRBV19 and TRBJ1-2; tentatively, D is TRBD1 (5 bases). Looked up from germline, CDR1 is LNHDA and CDR2 is SQIVND (reference sequence). V dropped 3 bases and J dropped 3 bases, with 11 bases sitting between them. This CDR3 contains 14 residues. The full variable domain, its missing parts supplied by reference TRBV19 and TRBJ1-2, is DGGITQSPKYLFRKEGQNVTLSCEQNLNHDAMYWYRQDPGQGLRLIYYSQIVNDFQKGDIAEGYSVSREKKESFPLTVTSAQKNPTAFYLCASSIGLTDYGYTFGSGTRLTVV.

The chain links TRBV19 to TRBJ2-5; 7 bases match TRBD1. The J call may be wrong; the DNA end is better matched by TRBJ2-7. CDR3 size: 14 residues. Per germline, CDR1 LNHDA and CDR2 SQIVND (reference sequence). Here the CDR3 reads CASAPQGSSYEQYF. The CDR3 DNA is TGTGCCAGTGCACCACAGGGGAGCTCCTACGAGCAGTACTTC.

CDR3 amino acids: CASSLQLAGRTDTQYF. CDR3 DNA sequence: TGTGCCAGCAGCTTGCAACTAGCGGGACGCACAGATACGCAGTATTTT. This rearrangement joins TRBV5-6 to TRBJ2-3, with 10 nucleotides matching TRBD2. The germline V gene has CDR1 SGHDT and CDR2 YYEEEE. Trimming took 1 base from V and 1 from J; bases not matched to a gene: 3. The CDR3 contains 16 residues.

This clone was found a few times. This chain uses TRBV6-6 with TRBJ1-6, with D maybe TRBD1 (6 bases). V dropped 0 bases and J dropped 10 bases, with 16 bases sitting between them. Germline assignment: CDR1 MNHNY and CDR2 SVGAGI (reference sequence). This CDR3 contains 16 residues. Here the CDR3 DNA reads TGTGCCAGCAGTTACTCAGCGGGGGCGTCGAACTCACCCCTCCACTTT. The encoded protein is CASSYSAGASNSPLHF.

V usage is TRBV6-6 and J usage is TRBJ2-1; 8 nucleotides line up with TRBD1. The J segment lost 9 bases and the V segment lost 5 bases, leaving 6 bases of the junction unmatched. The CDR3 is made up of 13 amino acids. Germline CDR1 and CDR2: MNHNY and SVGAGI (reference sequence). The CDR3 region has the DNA TGTGCCAGCAGTGGACAGGGATTAGCTGAGCAGTTCTTC. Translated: CASSGQGLAEQFF.

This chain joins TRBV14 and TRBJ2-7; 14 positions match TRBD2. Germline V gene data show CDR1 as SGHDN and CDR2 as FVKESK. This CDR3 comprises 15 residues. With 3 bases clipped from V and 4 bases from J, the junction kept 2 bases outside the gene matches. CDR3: CASSHGTSGSYEQYF. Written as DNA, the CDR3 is TGTGCCAGCAGCCATGGGACTAGCGGGAGTTACGAGCAGTACTTC.

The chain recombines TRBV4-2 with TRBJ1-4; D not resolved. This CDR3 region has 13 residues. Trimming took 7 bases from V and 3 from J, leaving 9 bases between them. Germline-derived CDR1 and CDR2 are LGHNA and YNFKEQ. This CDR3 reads CASTSAPNEKLFF. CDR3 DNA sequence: TGTGCCAGCACGAGCGCGCCTAATGAAAAACTGTTTTTT.

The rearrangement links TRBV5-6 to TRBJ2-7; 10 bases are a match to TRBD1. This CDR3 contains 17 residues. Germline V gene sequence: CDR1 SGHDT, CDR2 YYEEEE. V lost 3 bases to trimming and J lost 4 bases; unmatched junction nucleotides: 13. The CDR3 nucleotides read TGTGCCAGCAGCTGGAGGGTTAGACAGGGGGCGATTTACGAGCAGTACGTC. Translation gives CASSWRVRQGAIYEQYV.

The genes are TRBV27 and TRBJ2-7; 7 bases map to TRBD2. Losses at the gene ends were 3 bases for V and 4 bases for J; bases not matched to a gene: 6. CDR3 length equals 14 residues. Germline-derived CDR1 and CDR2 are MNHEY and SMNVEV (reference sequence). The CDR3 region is CASSFAGARYEQYF. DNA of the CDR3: TGTGCCAGCAGTTTCGCGGGAGCAAGATACGAGCAGTACTTC.

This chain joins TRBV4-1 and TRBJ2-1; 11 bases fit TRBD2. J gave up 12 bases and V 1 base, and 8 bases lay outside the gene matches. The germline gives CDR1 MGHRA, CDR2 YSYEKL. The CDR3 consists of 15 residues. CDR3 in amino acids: CASSQGLAGGTPQFF. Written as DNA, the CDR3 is TGCGCCAGCAGCCAAGGGCTAGCGGGGGGCACCCCGCAGTTCTTC.

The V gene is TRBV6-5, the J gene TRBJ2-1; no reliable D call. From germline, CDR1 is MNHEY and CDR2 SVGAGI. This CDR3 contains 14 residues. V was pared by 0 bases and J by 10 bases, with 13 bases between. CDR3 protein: CASSYSKRGVEQFF. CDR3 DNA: TGTGCCAGCAGTTACTCGAAACGCGGTGTCGAGCAGTTCTTC.

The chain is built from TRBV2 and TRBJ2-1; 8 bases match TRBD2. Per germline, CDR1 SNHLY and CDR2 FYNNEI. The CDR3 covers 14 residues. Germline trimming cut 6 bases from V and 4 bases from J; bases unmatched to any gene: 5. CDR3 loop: CASRAGGAYNEQFF. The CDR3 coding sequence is TGTGCCAGCAGGGCGGGGGGAGCATACAATGAGCAGTTCTTC. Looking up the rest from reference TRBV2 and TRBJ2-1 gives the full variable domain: EPEVTQTPSHQVTQMGQEVILRCVPISNHLYFYWYRQILGQKVEFLVSFYNNEISEKSEIFDDQFSVERPDGSNFTLKIRSTKLEDSAMYFCASRAGGAYNEQFFGPGTRLTVL.

The CDR3 nucleotides are TGTGCCAGCAGTGGGGGACAGGGTGTCGCAGAGACCCAGTACTTC. Amino acids: CASSGGQGVAETQYF. This chain joins TRBV6-1 and TRBJ2-5; 9 bases match TRBD1. The V and J ends lost 4 bases and 4 bases, in that order; junction bases with no gene match: 7. The germline CDR1 and CDR2 sequences are MNHNS and SASEGT. The CDR3 runs to 15 residues.

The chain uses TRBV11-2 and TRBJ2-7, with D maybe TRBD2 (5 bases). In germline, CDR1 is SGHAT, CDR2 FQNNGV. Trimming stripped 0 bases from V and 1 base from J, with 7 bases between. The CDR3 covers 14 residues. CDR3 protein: CASSLDGGSYEQYF. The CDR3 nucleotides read TGTGCCAGCAGCTTAGACGGAGGTTCCTACGAGCAGTACTTC.

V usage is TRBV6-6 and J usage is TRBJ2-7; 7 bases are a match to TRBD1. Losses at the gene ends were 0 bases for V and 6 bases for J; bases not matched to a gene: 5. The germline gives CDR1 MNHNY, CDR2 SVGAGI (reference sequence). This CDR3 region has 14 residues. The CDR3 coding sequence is TGTGCCAGCAGTTACTCGACACAGGGGTCCGAGCAGTACGTC. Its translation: CASSYSTQGSEQYV.

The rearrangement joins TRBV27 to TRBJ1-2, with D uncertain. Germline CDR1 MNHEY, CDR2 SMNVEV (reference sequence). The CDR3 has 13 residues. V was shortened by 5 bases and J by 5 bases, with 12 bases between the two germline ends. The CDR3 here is CASSPGPVYGYTF. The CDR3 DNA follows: TGTGCCAGCAGTCCTGGGCCGGTTTATGGCTACACCTTC.

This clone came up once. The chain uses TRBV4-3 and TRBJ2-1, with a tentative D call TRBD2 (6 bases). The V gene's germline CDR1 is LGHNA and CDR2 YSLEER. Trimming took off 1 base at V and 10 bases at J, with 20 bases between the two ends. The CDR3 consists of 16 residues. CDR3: CASSQAGTYGSPEQFF. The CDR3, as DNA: TGCGCCAGCAGCCAAGCCGGGACTTATGGATCCCCCGAGCAGTTCTTC.

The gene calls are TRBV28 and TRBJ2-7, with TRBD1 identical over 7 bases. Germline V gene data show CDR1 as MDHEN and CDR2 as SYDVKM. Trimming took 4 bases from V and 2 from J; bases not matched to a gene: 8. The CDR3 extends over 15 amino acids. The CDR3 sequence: CASSYRDRGTYEQYF. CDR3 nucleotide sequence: TGTGCCAGCAGTTACCGGGACAGAGGTACCTACGAGCAGTACTTC.

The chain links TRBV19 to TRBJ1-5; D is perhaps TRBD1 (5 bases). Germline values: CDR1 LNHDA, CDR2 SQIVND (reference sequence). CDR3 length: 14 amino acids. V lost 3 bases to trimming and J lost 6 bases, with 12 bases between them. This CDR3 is CASSIPGGGQPQHF. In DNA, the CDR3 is TGTGCCAGTAGTATCCCCGGGGGGGGTCAGCCCCAGCATTTT. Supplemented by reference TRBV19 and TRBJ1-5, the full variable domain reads DGGITQSPKYLFRKEGQNVTLSCEQNLNHDAMYWYRQDPGQGLRLIYYSQIVNDFQKGDIAEGYSVSREKKESFPLTVTSAQKNPTAFYLCASSIPGGGQPQHFGDGTRLSIL.

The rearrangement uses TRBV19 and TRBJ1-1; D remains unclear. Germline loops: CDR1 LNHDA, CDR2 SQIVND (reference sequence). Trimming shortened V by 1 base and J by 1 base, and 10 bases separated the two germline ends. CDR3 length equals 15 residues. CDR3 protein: CASSIGNSPNTEAFF. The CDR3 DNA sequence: TGTGCCAGTAGTATAGGAAACAGCCCGAACACTGAAGCTTTCTTT.

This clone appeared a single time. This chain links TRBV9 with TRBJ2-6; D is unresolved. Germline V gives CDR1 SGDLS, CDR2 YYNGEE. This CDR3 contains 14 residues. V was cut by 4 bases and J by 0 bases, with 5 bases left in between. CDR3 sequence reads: CASSFSSGANVLTF. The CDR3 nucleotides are TGTGCCAGCAGCTTCAGCTCTGGGGCCAACGTCCTGACTTTC.

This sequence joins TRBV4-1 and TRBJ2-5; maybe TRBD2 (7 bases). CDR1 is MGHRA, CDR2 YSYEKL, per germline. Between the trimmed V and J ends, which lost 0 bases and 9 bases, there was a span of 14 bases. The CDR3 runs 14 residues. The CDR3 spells CASSQDLRGGAQYF. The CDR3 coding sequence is TGCGCCAGCAGCCAAGATTTAAGGGGGGGAGCCCAGTACTTC.